The 26 T cell receptor beta chains presented below share a single source sample, sequenced in a study of blood T cell repertoires in COVID-19. TCRdb keeps only in-frame clones here, not all; method: immunoSEQ multiplex PCR. Counted here are approximately 270,000 clones, around 88% occurring once; the ten biggest clones make up roughly 6%. Sequenced sample: peripheral blood. These receptors originate from a woman aged 30 to 39 with COVID-19, enrolled during active disease.

The chain links TRBV18 to TRBJ2-3, with D perhaps matching TRBD2 (6 bases). The CDR3 loop spans 15 amino acids. V shed 5 bases and J shed 1 base, with 13 bases lying between them. Germline V gene lookup returns CDR1 KGHSH and CDR2 LQKENI. The CDR3 DNA follows: TGTGCCAGCTCAAAGCTCCAGCGGGGCACAGATACGCAGTATTTT. Protein: CASSKLQRGTDTQYF.

This chain uses TRBV27 with TRBJ1-2, with 7 bases fitting TRBD1. Germline-derived CDR1 and CDR2 are MNHEY and SMNVEV (reference sequence). CDR3 length equals 15 residues. The J segment lost 0 bases and the V segment lost 7 bases, leaving 8 bases of the junction unmatched. The CDR3 loop reads CASNKQGIANYGYTF. The CDR3 region has the DNA TGTGCCAGCAACAAACAGGGGATAGCTAACTATGGCTACACCTTC.

This clone was counted between two and nine times. The sample holds other DNA sequences that translate to the same CDR3. The chain combines TRBV5-1 with TRBJ2-2; 10 bases fit TRBD1. The CDR3 totals 15 residues. Germline V gene lookup returns CDR1 SGHRS and CDR2 YFSETQ. V gave up 4 bases and J gave up 2 bases; unmatched junction bases: 2. The DNA of the CDR3 is TGCGCCAGCAGCCGGGACAGGGGCAACACCGGGGAGCTGTTTTTT. Translation: CASSRDRGNTGELFF.

This chain joins TRBV6-5 and TRBJ1-1; D is possibly TRBD1 (5 bases). Germline assignment: CDR1 MNHEY and CDR2 SVGAGI. Trimming cost V 6 bases and J 7 bases, with 18 bases left between them. The CDR3 covers 14 residues. CDR3 amino acids: CASSRMPGSGEAFF. Written as DNA, the CDR3 is TGTGCCAGCAGCCGAATGCCAGGGTCCGGTGAAGCTTTCTTT.

The rearrangement links TRBV7-9 to TRBJ1-2, with 9 bases that match TRBD1. The V and J ends lost 0 bases and 6 bases, in that order; junction bases with no gene match: 11. CDR1 SEHNR and CDR2 FQNEAQ come from the germline V gene (reference sequence). The CDR3 consists of 17 residues. CDR3 amino acids: CASSLAAPWTGENGYTF. CDR3 coding DNA: TGTGCCAGCAGCTTAGCAGCCCCCTGGACAGGGGAAAATGGCTACACCTTC.

This clone was counted a few times. This chain links TRBV28 with TRBJ2-7; a weak D match, TRBD2 (5 bases). Germline CDR1 reads MDHEN; CDR2 reads SYDVKM. CDR3 length: 11 residues. V lost 7 bases and J 6 bases, leaving 10 bases between the germline ends. The CDR3 is CASTRDLEQYF. The CDR3 DNA sequence: TGTGCCAGCACGAGGGATCTCGAGCAGTACTTC.

The chain combines TRBV24-1 with TRBJ1-5; perhaps TRBD1 as D (6 bases). CDR1 and CDR2 (germline): KGHDR, SFDVKD. The CDR3 contains 16 residues. V shed 5 bases and J shed 7 bases, with 20 bases lying between them. This CDR3 reads CATSAPHGQKVQPQHF. For the CDR3, the DNA is TGTGCCACCAGTGCCCCGCACGGACAGAAAGTGCAGCCCCAGCATTTT.

This chain links TRBV25-1 with TRBJ2-1; 8 bases map to TRBD2. CDR3 length: 15 residues. Germline trimming cut 3 bases from V and 2 bases from J; bases unmatched to any gene: 3. Germline V CDR1 and CDR2: MGHDK, SYGVNS. This CDR3 is CASSDKRETYNEQFF. Here the CDR3 DNA reads TGTGCCAGCAGTGATAAGCGGGAGACCTACAATGAGCAGTTCTTC.

V is TRBV9 and J is TRBJ2-5; the match to TRBD2 covers 7 bases. The CDR3 has 13 amino acids. Losses at the gene ends were 3 bases for V and 4 bases for J; bases not matched to a gene: 3. CDR1 and CDR2 from the germline V gene are SGDLS and YYNGEE. For the CDR3, the DNA is TGTGCCAGCAGCGGACTAGCAGGAGAGACCCAGTACTTC. It yields the protein CASSGLAGETQYF.

V gene TRBV6-1 combines with J gene TRBJ1-1; TRBD1 might be the D (5 bases). V lost 7 bases and J 5 bases, leaving 14 bases between the germline ends. Germline V gives CDR1 MNHNS, CDR2 SASEGT. The CDR3 runs to 13 residues. The DNA for the CDR3 is TGTGCCAGCAAAGGGGACTCGTGGACTGAAGCTTTCTTT. Its protein is CASKGDSWTEAFF.

This clone has only one observation. The rearrangement joins TRBV7-9 to TRBJ1-1; the match to TRBD1 covers 8 bases. There are 14 residues in the CDR3. Germline values: CDR1 SEHNR, CDR2 FQNEAQ (reference sequence). Unmatched junction bases numbered 6, after V lost 5 bases and J lost 4 bases. In DNA, the CDR3 is TGTGCCAGCAGCAGCCAGGGGGCCAGCACTGAAGCTTTCTTT. This codes for CASSSQGASTEAFF.

This chain uses TRBV7-2 with TRBJ2-7, with a possible D match to TRBD2 (6 bases). The length of the CDR3 is 15 residues. V gave up 5 bases and J gave up 3 bases, with 17 bases separating them. Germline V gene lookup returns CDR1 SGHTA and CDR2 FQGNSA. CDR3 loop: CASSPLWTGVYEQYF. The CDR3 DNA follows: TGTGCCAGCAGCCCGTTATGGACGGGGGTCTACGAGCAGTACTTC.

Worth noting for this clone: The identical CDR3 is also encoded by other nucleotide sequences in the sample. This sequence joins TRBV19 and TRBJ1-2; 9 bases agree with TRBD1. The CDR3 contains 18 residues. From germline, CDR1 is LNHDA and CDR2 SQIVND (reference sequence). Unmatched junction bases numbered 19, after V lost 4 bases and J lost 7 bases. The CDR3 DNA sequence: TGTGCCAGTAGTACCACATTCCGGACAGGGGCGGTGGGGGGTGGCTACACCTTC. Its translation: CASSTTFRTGAVGGGYTF.

This chain links TRBV28 with TRBJ1-6; no definite D call. CDR1 is MDHEN, CDR2 SYDVKM, per germline. The V end lost 6 bases, the J end lost 6 bases, and 9 bases lay between the germline ends. This CDR3 comprises 13 residues. CDR3 loop: CASSRGSNSPLHF. CDR3 nucleotides: TGTGCCAGCAGCCGAGGAAGTAATTCACCCCTCCACTTT.

This clone appeared a single time. V is TRBV5-1 and J is TRBJ2-7; 7 bases line up with TRBD1. The CDR3 spans 15 residues. CDR1 is SGHRS and CDR2 is YFSETQ in the germline V gene. V lost 4 bases to trimming and J lost 0 bases; unmatched junction nucleotides: 7. The CDR3 DNA follows: TGCGCCAGCAGCGACCCGACAGGGAGCTCCTACGAGCAGTACTTC. This sequence encodes CASSDPTGSSYEQYF.

This clone was counted between two and nine times. The V and J genes are TRBV4-2 and TRBJ1-6, with 7 bases fitting TRBD1. V shed 0 bases, J shed 8 bases, and the junction held 7 bases outside the gene matches. This CDR3 spans 16 amino acids. Germline V CDR1 and CDR2: LGHNA, YNFKEQ. DNA for the CDR3: TGTGCCAGCAGCCAAGAGGGGCAGGGGGACGATTCACCCCTCCACTTT. It specifies CASSQEGQGDDSPLHF.

The chain recombines TRBV19 with TRBJ2-3, with D tentatively TRBD1 (7 bases). The CDR3 runs 14 residues. Deletions cut 6 bases from V and 6 bases from J, with 16 bases between. Germline assignment: CDR1 LNHDA and CDR2 SQIVND (reference sequence). CDR3 nucleotide sequence: TGTGCCAGTAGCGCCCCGGCAGGGGGGGATACGCAGTATTTT. The encoded protein is CASSAPAGGDTQYF.

The V and J genes are TRBV7-9 and TRBJ1-2; 8 nucleotides line up with TRBD1. With 4 bases clipped from V and 0 bases from J, the junction kept 13 bases outside the gene matches. CDR1 and CDR2 from the germline V gene are SEHNR and FQNEAQ (reference sequence). There are 18 residues in the CDR3. The CDR3 DNA follows: TGTGCCAGCAGCTCTGCGGGTGGGACAGGTTCAACTAACTATGGCTACACCTTC. This sequence encodes CASSSAGGTGSTNYGYTF.

The gene calls are TRBV5-8 and TRBJ1-2; perhaps TRBD1 as D (6 bases). The length of the CDR3 is 16 residues. Germline CDR1 SGHTS, CDR2 YDEGEE. V was clipped by 6 bases and J by 6 bases, with 24 bases between them. The CDR3 DNA is TGTGCCAGCACCAATTCCCTACCGTGGGGGCGCGATGGCTACACCTTC. Amino acids: CASTNSLPWGRDGYTF.

This sequence joins TRBV5-1 and TRBJ1-2; 7 bases align to TRBD1. The germline V gene has CDR1 SGHRS and CDR2 YFSETQ. The CDR3 sequence is 13 residues long. The ends lost 5 bases at V and 0 bases at J; junction bases unmatched: 1. CDR3 sequence reads: CASRDRTNYGYTF. The DNA of the CDR3 is TGCGCCAGCAGGGACAGGACTAACTATGGCTACACCTTC.

This clone has only a few counts. The chain couples TRBV13 to TRBJ2-1, with D maybe TRBD2 (5 bases). Germline-derived CDR1 and CDR2 are PRHDT and FYEKMQ (reference sequence). With 7 bases removed from V and 5 bases from J, the gap between germline ends came to 9 bases. There are 12 residues in the CDR3. The CDR3 DNA is TGTGCCAGCAATGGAGGAAACAATGAGCAGTTCTTC. Residues: CASNGGNNEQFF.

This clone was seen once. This sequence joins TRBV6-6 and TRBJ1-5; the match to TRBD1 covers 9 bases. V was clipped by 5 bases and J by 0 bases; unmatched bases: 11. Germline V gene data show CDR1 as MNHNY and CDR2 as SVGAGI (reference sequence). The CDR3 sequence is 18 residues long. CDR3 region: CASSHGTGLDSSNQPQHF. CDR3 DNA: TGTGCCAGCAGTCACGGGACAGGGTTAGATAGTAGCAATCAGCCCCAGCATTTT.

The chain couples TRBV4-3 to TRBJ2-1, with TRBD2 matching over 7 bases. The germline CDR1 and CDR2 sequences are LGHNA and YSLEER. V lost 5 bases, J lost 8 bases, and 21 bases stayed unmatched. The CDR3 runs to 18 residues. CDR3 nucleotides: TGCGCCAGCAGCAGGTGGACGGGAGGTGCCGGGGCCGGGGATGAGCAGTTCTTC. This encodes CASSRWTGGAGAGDEQFF.

J is TRBJ2-4 and V is TRBV11-3; 8 bases map to TRBD1. The CDR3 contains 15 residues. Trimming took 5 bases from V and 1 from J; bases not matched to a gene: 4. Germline loops: CDR1 SGHNT, CDR2 YENEEA. CDR3 in DNA: TGTGCCAGCAGCATCCGACAGGGGGCCAAAAACATTCAGTACTTC. Translation: CASSIRQGAKNIQYF.

The chain has TRBV7-6 and TRBJ2-2; D is perhaps TRBD2 (5 bases). CDR3 length equals 16 residues. The germline V gene has CDR1 SGHVS and CDR2 FNYEAQ. V was trimmed by 3 bases and J by 6 bases, leaving 17 bases between them. The CDR3 region has the DNA TGTGCCAGCAGCTTGGTCGGGGTTAAGTTGGCCGGGGAGCTGTTTTTT. Protein sequence: CASSLVGVKLAGELFF.

V gene TRBV11-2 combines with J gene TRBJ2-6; D may be TRBD1 (6 bases). Germline CDR1 is SGHAT and CDR2 is FQNNGV. V lost 3 bases and J lost 0, with 15 bases in between. The CDR3 is made up of 18 amino acids. CDR3 residues: CASSLTSTGYSGANVLTF. CDR3 sequence (DNA): TGTGCCAGCAGCTTGACTTCAACAGGGTACTCTGGGGCCAACGTCCTGACTTTC.